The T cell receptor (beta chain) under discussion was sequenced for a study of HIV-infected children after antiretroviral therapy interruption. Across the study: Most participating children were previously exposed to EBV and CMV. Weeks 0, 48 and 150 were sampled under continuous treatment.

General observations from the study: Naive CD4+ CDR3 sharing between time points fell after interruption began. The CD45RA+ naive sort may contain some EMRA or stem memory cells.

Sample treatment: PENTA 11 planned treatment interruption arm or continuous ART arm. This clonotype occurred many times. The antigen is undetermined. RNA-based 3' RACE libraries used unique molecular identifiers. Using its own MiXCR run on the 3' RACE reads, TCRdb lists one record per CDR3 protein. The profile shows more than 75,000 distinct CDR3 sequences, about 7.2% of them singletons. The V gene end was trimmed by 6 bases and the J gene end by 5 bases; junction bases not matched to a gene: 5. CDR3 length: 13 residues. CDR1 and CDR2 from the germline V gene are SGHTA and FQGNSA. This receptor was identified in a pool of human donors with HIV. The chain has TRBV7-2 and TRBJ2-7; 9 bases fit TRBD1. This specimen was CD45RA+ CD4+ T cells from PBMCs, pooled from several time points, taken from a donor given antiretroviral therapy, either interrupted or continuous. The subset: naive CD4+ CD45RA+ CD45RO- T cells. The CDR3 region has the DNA TGTGCCAGCAGTAGGGACAGGGTAAACGAGCAGTACTTC. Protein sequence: CASSRDRVNEQYF.